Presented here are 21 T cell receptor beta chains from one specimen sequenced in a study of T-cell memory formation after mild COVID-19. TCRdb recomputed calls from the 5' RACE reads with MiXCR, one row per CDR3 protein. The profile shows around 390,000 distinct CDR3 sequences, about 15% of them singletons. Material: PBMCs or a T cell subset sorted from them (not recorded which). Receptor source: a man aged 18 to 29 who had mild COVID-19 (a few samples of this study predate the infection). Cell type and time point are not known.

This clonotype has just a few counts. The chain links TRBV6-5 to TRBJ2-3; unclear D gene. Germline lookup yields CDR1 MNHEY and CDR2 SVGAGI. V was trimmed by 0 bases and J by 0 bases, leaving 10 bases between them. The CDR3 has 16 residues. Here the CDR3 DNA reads TGTGCCAGCAGTTACTCGGGCGGTATTAGCACAGATACGCAGTATTTT. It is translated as CASSYSGGISTDTQYF.

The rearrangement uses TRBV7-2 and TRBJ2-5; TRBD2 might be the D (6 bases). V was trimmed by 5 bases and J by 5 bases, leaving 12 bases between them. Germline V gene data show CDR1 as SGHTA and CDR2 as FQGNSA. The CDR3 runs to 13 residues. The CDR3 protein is CASSRSSAETQYF. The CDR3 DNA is TGTGCCAGCAGCCGCTCTAGCGCGGAGACCCAGTACTTC.

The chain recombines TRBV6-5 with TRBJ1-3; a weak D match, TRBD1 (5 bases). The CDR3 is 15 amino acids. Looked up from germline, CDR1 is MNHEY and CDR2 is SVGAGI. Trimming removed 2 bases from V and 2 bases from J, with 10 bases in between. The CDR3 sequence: CASSYGGGTGNTIYF. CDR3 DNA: TGTGCCAGCAGTTACGGGGGAGGCACTGGAAACACCATATATTTT.

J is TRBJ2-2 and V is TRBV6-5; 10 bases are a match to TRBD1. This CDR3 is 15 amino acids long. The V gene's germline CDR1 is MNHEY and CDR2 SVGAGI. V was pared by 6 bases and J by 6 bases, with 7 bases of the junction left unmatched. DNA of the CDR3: TGTGCCAGCAGCCGAGGACAGGGGGGAGCCGGGGAGCTGTTTTTT. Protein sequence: CASSRGQGGAGELFF.

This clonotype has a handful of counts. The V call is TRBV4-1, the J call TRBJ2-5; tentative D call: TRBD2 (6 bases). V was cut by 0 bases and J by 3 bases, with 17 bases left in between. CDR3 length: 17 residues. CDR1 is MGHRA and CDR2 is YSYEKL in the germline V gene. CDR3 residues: CASSQDWGLQTKETQYF. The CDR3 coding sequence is TGCGCCAGCAGCCAAGACTGGGGACTTCAAACTAAAGAGACCCAGTACTTC.

Written as DNA, the CDR3 is TGTGCCAGCAGCTTCTGGGCGGCAGGGCAAGAGACCCAGTACTTC. It specifies CASSFWAAGQETQYF. This chain joins TRBV7-9 and TRBJ2-5; D possibly corresponds to TRBD1 (5 bases). Looked up from germline, CDR1 is SEHNR and CDR2 is FQNEAQ (reference sequence). V shed 3 bases and J shed 2 bases, with 13 bases lying between them. The CDR3 is 15 residues long.

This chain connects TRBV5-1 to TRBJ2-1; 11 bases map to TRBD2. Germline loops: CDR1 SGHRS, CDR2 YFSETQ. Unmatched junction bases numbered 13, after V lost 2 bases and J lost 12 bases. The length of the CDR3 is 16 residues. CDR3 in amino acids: CASSFSSGGALSSQFF. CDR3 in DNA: TGCGCCAGCAGCTTCAGTAGCGGGGGGGCCCTCTCGTCGCAGTTCTTC.

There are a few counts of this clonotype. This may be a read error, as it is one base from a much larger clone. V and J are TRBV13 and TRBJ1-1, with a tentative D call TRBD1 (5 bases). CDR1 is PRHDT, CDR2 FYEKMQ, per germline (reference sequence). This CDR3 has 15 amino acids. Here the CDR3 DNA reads TGTGCCGGCAGCTTAGGGGCTGGGGGAGTAACTGAAGCTTTCTTT. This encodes CAGSLGAGGVTEAFF. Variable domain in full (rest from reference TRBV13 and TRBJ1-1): AAGVIQSPRHLIKEKRETATLKCYPIPRHDTVYWYQQGPGQDPQFLISFYEKMQSDKGSIPDRFSAQQFSDYHSELNMSSLELGDSALYFCAGSLGAGGVTEAFFGQGTRLTVV.

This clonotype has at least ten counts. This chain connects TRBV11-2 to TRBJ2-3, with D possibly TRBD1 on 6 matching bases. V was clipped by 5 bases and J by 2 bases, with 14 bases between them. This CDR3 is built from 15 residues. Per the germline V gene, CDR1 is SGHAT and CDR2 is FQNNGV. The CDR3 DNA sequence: TGTGCCAGCAGCAGATTAGGGGGTGCCACAGATACGCAGTATTTT. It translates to CASSRLGGATDTQYF.

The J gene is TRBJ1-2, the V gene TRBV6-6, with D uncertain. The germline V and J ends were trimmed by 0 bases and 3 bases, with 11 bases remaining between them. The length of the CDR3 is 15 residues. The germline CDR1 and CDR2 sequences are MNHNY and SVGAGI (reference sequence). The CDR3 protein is CASSYSTGWDYGYTF. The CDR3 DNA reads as TGTGCCAGCAGTTACTCGACGGGCTGGGACTATGGCTACACCTTC.

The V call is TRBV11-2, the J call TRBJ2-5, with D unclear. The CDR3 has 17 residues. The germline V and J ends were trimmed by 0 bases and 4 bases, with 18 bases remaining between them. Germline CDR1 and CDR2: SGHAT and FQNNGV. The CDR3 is CASSLDAWLGDRETQYF. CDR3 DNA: TGTGCCAGCAGCTTAGATGCATGGTTGGGTGACCGAGAGACCCAGTACTTC.

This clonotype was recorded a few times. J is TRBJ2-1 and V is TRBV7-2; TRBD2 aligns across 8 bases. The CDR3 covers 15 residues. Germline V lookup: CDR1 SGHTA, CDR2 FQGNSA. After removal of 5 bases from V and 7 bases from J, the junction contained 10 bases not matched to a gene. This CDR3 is CASSTFQRGRNEQFF. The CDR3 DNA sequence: TGTGCCAGCAGCACATTCCAGCGGGGGAGAAATGAGCAGTTCTTC. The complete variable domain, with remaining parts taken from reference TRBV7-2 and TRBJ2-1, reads GAGVSQSPSNKVTEKGKDVELRCDPISGHTALYWYRQSLGQGLEFLIYFQGNSAPDKSGLPSDRFSAERTGGSVSTLTIQRTQQEDSAVYLCASSTFQRGRNEQFFGPGTRLTVL.

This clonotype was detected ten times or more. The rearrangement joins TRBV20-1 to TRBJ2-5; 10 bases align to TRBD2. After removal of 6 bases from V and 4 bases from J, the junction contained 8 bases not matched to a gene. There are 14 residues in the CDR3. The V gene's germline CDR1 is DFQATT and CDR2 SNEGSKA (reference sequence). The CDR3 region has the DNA TGCAGTGCCGCCATAGCGGGGGGTTTAGAGACCCAGTACTTC. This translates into CSAAIAGGLETQYF.

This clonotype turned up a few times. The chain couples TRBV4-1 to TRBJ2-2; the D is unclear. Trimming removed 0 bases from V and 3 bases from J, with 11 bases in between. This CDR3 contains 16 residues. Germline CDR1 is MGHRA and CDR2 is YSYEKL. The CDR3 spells CASSQDPGRYTGELFF. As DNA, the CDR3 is TGCGCCAGCAGCCAAGATCCCGGACGGTACACCGGGGAGCTGTTTTTT.

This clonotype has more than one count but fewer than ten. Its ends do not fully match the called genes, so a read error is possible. This CDR3 is CASSEWEPTAF. CDR3 DNA: TGTGCCAGCAGCGAATGGGAGCCGACGGCCTTC. The chain uses TRBV7-9 and TRBJ1-2; no clear D gene. Germline V gene lookup returns CDR1 SEHNR and CDR2 FQNEAQ (reference sequence). The CDR3 runs to 11 residues.

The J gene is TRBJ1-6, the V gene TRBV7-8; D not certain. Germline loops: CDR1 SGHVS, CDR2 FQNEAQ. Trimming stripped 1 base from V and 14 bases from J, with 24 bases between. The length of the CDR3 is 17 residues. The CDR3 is CASSLVGRPGVGRALHF. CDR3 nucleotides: TGTGCCAGCAGCTTAGTGGGCAGGCCTGGTGTAGGAAGGGCCCTCCACTTT.

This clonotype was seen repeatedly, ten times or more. Here the CDR3 DNA reads TGTGCCAGCAGCCCAGGGGGGGGACAAGAGACCCAGTACTTC. Its translation: CASSPGGGQETQYF. V usage is TRBV7-3 and J usage is TRBJ2-5; either TRBD1 or TRBD2 may supply D (7 bases each). CDR3 size: 14 residues. The V gene lost 5 bases and the J gene lost 2 bases, with 12 bases spanning the gap. CDR1 is SGHTA, CDR2 FQGTGA, per germline.

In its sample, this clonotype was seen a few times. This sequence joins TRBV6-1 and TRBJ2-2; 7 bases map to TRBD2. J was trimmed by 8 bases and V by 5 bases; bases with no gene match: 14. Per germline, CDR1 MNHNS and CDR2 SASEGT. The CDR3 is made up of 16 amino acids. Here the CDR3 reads CASSPRGDLGRGELFF. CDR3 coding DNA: TGTGCCAGCAGTCCCCGGGGGGACTTGGGAAGGGGGGAGCTGTTTTTT.

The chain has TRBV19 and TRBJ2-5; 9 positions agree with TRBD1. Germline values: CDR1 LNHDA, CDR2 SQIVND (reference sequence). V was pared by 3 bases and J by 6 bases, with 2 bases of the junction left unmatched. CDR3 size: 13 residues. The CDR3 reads CASSIDRGKTQYF. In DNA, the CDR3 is TGTGCCAGTAGTATTGACAGGGGGAAGACCCAGTACTTC.

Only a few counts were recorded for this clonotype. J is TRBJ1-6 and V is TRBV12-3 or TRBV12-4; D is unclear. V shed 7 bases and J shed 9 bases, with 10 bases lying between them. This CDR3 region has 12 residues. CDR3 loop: CASTPGGSPLHF. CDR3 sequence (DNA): TGTGCCAGCACTCCGGGAGGTTCACCCCTCCACTTT.

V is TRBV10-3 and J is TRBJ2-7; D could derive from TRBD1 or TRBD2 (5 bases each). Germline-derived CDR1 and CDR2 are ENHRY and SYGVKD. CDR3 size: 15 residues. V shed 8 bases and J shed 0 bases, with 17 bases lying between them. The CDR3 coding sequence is TGTGCCATCTCCCCGGGACCCCGAAACTCCTACGAGCAGTACGTC. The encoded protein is CAISPGPRNSYEQYV.